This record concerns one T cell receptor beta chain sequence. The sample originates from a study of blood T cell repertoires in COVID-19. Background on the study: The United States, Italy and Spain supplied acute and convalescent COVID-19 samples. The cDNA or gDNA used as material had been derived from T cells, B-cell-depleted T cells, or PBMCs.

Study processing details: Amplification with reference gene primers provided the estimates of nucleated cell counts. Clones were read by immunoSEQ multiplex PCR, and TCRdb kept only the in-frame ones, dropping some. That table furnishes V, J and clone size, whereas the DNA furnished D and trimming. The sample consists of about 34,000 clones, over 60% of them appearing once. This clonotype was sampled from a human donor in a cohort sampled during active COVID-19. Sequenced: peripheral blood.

Written as DNA, the CDR3 is TGTGCCAGCAGCTTGGTACCAGGGATGACAGAAGCTTTCTTT. This encodes CASSLVPGMTEAFF. This chain uses TRBV5-5 with TRBJ1-1; D is perhaps TRBD1 (5 bases). Germline CDR1 SGHKS, CDR2 YYEKEE (reference sequence). The length of the CDR3 is 14 residues. Deletions cut 0 bases from V and 8 bases from J, with 14 bases between.